Shown below are 2 T cell receptor beta chains from a single sample sequenced in a study of tumor and adjacent non-tumor tissue in lung cancer (dated by TCRdb to the late 2010s). Library creation used multiplex PCR. TCRdb records Illumina HiSeq 2500 as the sequencer. TCRbeta libraries were constructed through three rounds of nested PCR with primers (Table S4) according to protocols adapted from ARM-PCR. Starting from the raw public reads, TCRdb applied fastp trimming at Q25, assembled clones with MiXCR and retained in-frame beta chains. Each entry merges the rows of one CDR3 protein and shows their most common DNA and genes. The sample has 60,000 to 85,000 distinct CDR3 sequences on record, over 70% of them singletons. The ten most abundant clones make up 12% of the sample. RNA was isolated from bulk unsorted tissue, and RNA quality was assessed with a NanoDrop ND-1000 and an Agilent 2100. Sequencing was carried out using lung tumor tissue. Receptor source: a woman in her 50s with non-small cell lung cancer.

V gene TRBV24-1 combines with J gene TRBJ2-1, with TRBD1 matching over 7 bases. Germline V lookup: CDR1 KGHDR, CDR2 SFDVKD. This CDR3 has 15 residues. V was pared by 6 bases and J by 3 bases, with 7 bases of the junction left unmatched. CDR3 nucleotides: TGTGCCACCAGTCTAAATGGACAGGACTACAATGAGCAGTTCTTC. The encoded protein is CATSLNGQDYNEQFF.

This clonotype is a singleton in its sample. V is TRBV6-1 and J is TRBJ2-3; 8 nucleotides align to TRBD2. Germline lookup yields CDR1 MNHNS and CDR2 SASEGT. The CDR3 loop spans 16 amino acids. In DNA, the CDR3 is TGTGACAACAGTGAGAGTCTAGCGGGTAGCACAGATACGCAGTATTTT. Residues: CDNSESLAGSTDTQYF.